The 18 T cell receptor beta chains below were found in one sample sequenced in a study of OX40 agonist ivuxolimab in advanced cancers. Produced via immunoSEQ multiplex PCR; TCRdb's table is partial and in-frame only. The sample has tens of thousands of clones, approximately 83% seen once; the top ten hold 2.5% to 3.5%. The sample here was CD4+ or CD8+ T cells sorted from blood, taken in a trial of the OX40 agonist ivuxolimab. These TCRs come from an adult with an advanced solid tumor such as melanoma, head and neck, liver or kidney cancer.

The chain employs TRBV6-1 and TRBJ1-2; D not certain. The V end was cut by 5 bases, the J end by 5 bases, with 18 bases between. In germline, CDR1 is MNHNS, CDR2 SASEGT. This CDR3 has 15 amino acids. CDR3 protein: CASSFTGRRLYGYTF. DNA for the CDR3: TGTGCCAGCAGTTTCACCGGACGCCGCCTTTATGGCTACACCTTC.

The rearrangement joins TRBV9 to TRBJ2-2; the D gene is possibly TRBD2 (6 bases). CDR3 length equals 16 residues. Germline loops: CDR1 SGDLS, CDR2 YYNGEE. V lost 3 bases and J 0 bases, leaving 12 bases between the germline ends. CDR3 DNA: TGTGCCAGCAGCGCCCTTAGCGGAGCGAACACCGGGGAGCTGTTTTTT. Residues: CASSALSGANTGELFF. Together with reference TRBV9 and TRBJ2-2, the CDR3 gives the full variable domain: DSGVTQTPKHLITATGQRVTLRCSPRSGDLSVYWYQQSLDQGLQFLIQYYNGEERAKGNILERFSAQQFPDLHSELNLSSLELGDSALYFCASSALSGANTGELFFGEGSRLTVL.

The rearrangement uses TRBV6-5 and TRBJ2-1, with a weak D call TRBD2 (5 bases). Germline lookup yields CDR1 MNHEY and CDR2 SVGAGI. Trimming shortened V by 7 bases and J by 0 bases, and 13 bases separated the two germline ends. CDR3 length equals 15 residues. CDR3 protein: CASKGHGVSYNEQFF. CDR3 nucleotide sequence: TGTGCCAGCAAGGGTCACGGGGTCTCCTACAATGAGCAGTTCTTC.

The V gene is TRBV14, the J gene TRBJ2-1; no firm D call. The CDR3 totals 15 residues. In germline, CDR1 is SGHDN, CDR2 FVKESK. V was clipped by 0 bases and J by 12 bases, with 18 bases between them. CDR3 amino acids: CASSQELAPTIGQFF. The CDR3 DNA follows: TGTGCCAGCAGCCAAGAACTCGCTCCTACAATAGGGCAGTTCTTC.

This clone came up a few times. This rearrangement joins TRBV18 to TRBJ2-7; 8 bases are shared with TRBD1. The junction had 0 bases not matched to a gene; V was cut back by 3 bases and J by 5 bases. Germline CDR1 KGHSH, CDR2 LQKENI. The length of the CDR3 is 12 residues. DNA for the CDR3: TGTGCCAGCTCACCGGACAGGGACGAGCAGTACTTC. Protein product: CASSPDRDEQYF. Complete variable domain (other parts from reference TRBV18 and TRBJ2-7): NAGVMQNPRHLVRRRGQEARLRCSPMKGHSHVYWYRQLPEEGLKFMVYLQKENIIDESGMPKERFSAEFPKEGPSILRIQQVVRGDSAAYFCASSPDRDEQYFGPGTRLTVT.

This clone appeared a few times. The chain couples TRBV9 to TRBJ2-4; D gene ambiguous. The CDR3 length is 15 residues. The V gene lost 0 bases and the J gene lost 9 bases, with 16 bases spanning the gap. Germline V gene sequence: CDR1 SGDLS, CDR2 YYNGEE. The CDR3 DNA reads TGTGCCAGCAGCGTAGAACCACTGGCAGGATCCATTCAGTACTTC. Its protein is CASSVEPLAGSIQYF.

This clone came up a few times. The CDR3 bases are TGTGCCAGCAGCTTTAGCGGGAGTAGAAACGAGCAGTACTTC. Translated: CASSFSGSRNEQYF. The chain uses TRBV5-6 and TRBJ2-7; 9 positions agree with TRBD2. This CDR3 region has 14 residues. Trimming took 2 bases from V and 5 from J; bases not matched to a gene: 5. CDR1 is SGHDT, CDR2 YYEEEE, per germline.

The chain has TRBV9 and TRBJ2-3; 10 positions agree with TRBD2. Germline V gives CDR1 SGDLS, CDR2 YYNGEE. Trimming cost V 4 bases and J 5 bases; bases outside gene matches: 16. CDR3 length: 18 amino acids. In DNA form, the CDR3 reads TGTGCCAGCAGCTTTGGGGCCCATCTAGCGGGAGCGGGAGATACGCAGTATTTT. Translating it yields CASSFGAHLAGAGDTQYF.

The chain carries TRBV4-1 and TRBJ1-1; possible D gene TRBD1, 5 bases. V was shortened by 0 bases and J by 9 bases, with 11 bases between the two germline ends. The CDR3 length is 13 residues. Per the germline V gene, CDR1 is MGHRA and CDR2 is YSYEKL. CDR3: CASSQDGATQAFF. The DNA for the CDR3 is TGCGCCAGCAGCCAAGATGGGGCTACCCAAGCTTTCTTT.

V and J are TRBV13 and TRBJ1-3, with D possibly TRBD1 on 5 matching bases. Deletions cut 3 bases from V and 2 bases from J, with 11 bases between. CDR3 length equals 15 residues. Germline values: CDR1 PRHDT, CDR2 FYEKMQ (reference sequence). CDR3 nucleotide sequence: TGTGCCAGCAGCTTCGTGGGGGGAGCTGGAAACACCATATATTTT. Translating gives CASSFVGGAGNTIYF.

In nucleotides, the CDR3 is TGTGCCAGTAGTACACAGGGATTAAAAAACATTCAGTACTTC. Protein product: CASSTQGLKNIQYF. This chain links TRBV19 with TRBJ2-4; D may be TRBD1 (6 bases). The germline CDR1 and CDR2 sequences are LNHDA and SQIVND (reference sequence). V was shortened by 4 bases and J by 4 bases, with 11 bases between the two germline ends. This CDR3 comprises 14 residues.

The chain joins TRBV28 to TRBJ1-6; 7 bases are a match to TRBD1. Germline CDR1 is MDHEN and CDR2 is SYDVKM. The J segment lost 9 bases and the V segment lost 6 bases, leaving 8 bases of the junction unmatched. There are 14 residues in the CDR3. The CDR3 sequence: CASRSQGMGSPLHF. In DNA, the CDR3 is TGTGCCAGCAGGTCACAGGGGATGGGTTCACCCCTCCACTTT.

V is TRBV7-8 and J is TRBJ2-5, with D possibly being TRBD1 or TRBD2 (5 bases each). V dropped 1 base and J dropped 4 bases, with 19 bases sitting between them. Germline CDR1 reads SGHVS; CDR2 reads FQNEAQ. The CDR3 runs 17 residues. The chain's CDR3 is CASSLEPRGRLVETQYF. CDR3 nucleotides: TGTGCCAGCAGCTTAGAGCCGAGGGGACGCCTGGTAGAGACCCAGTACTTC.

This chain links TRBV5-1 with TRBJ2-1; 7 nucleotides agree with TRBD1. V was pared by 0 bases and J by 2 bases, with 5 bases of the junction left unmatched. CDR1 is SGHRS, CDR2 YFSETQ, per germline. This CDR3 region has 16 residues. CDR3 sequence (DNA): TGCGCCAGCAGCTTGGCGCCGGGACAGACCTACAATGAGCAGTTCTTC. Translated: CASSLAPGQTYNEQFF.

The rearrangement joins TRBV25-1 to TRBJ2-2; the match to TRBD2 covers 14 bases. This CDR3 spans 14 amino acids. V dropped 8 bases and J dropped 6; count of bases not matched to a gene: 2. Germline V gene data show CDR1 as MGHDK and CDR2 as SYGVNS. DNA for the CDR3: TGTGCCAGCGGGACTAGCGGGAGCCCCGGGGAGCTGTTTTTT. Its translation is CASGTSGSPGELFF.

The chain couples TRBV5-4 to TRBJ2-7, with TRBD2 as a possible D gene (6 bases). The ends were cut back, 0 bases at V and 0 bases at J, with 13 bases in the middle. The CDR3 totals 16 residues. Germline values: CDR1 SGHNT, CDR2 YYREEE (reference sequence). The CDR3 sequence is CASSLDPAGTSYEQYF. The CDR3, as DNA: TGTGCCAGCAGCTTGGACCCGGCGGGAACCTCCTACGAGCAGTACTTC.

This chain uses TRBV6-1 with TRBJ2-1, with D tentatively TRBD2 (6 bases). The CDR3 length is 14 residues. Trimming shortened V by 6 bases and J by 8 bases, and 17 bases separated the two germline ends. Germline CDR1 reads MNHNS; CDR2 reads SASEGT. The CDR3 here is CASRTLAREDEQFF. CDR3 nucleotide sequence: TGTGCCAGCAGGACTCTAGCGAGAGAAGATGAGCAGTTCTTC.

The J gene is TRBJ1-1, the V gene TRBV7-8; D gene unclear. Germline V gene sequence: CDR1 SGHVS, CDR2 FQNEAQ. Trimming removed 5 bases from V and 2 bases from J, with 9 bases in between. The CDR3 length is 13 residues. The CDR3 reads CASSVSVNTEAFF. Here the CDR3 DNA reads TGTGCCAGCAGCGTATCAGTTAACACTGAAGCTTTCTTT. The whole variable domain, filled in from reference TRBV7-8 and TRBJ1-1, reads GAGVSQSPRYKVAKRGQDVALRCDPISGHVSLFWYQQALGQGPEFLTYFQNEAQLDKSGLPSDRFFAERPEGSVSTLKIQRTQQEDSAVYLCASSVSVNTEAFFGQGTRLTVV.